This T cell receptor (beta chain) emerged from a study of OX40 agonist ivuxolimab in advanced cancers. The CDR3 spans 15 residues. Comments on this clone: One end of the junction varies from germline; a read error may be responsible.

The assay was immunoSEQ multiplex PCR, and TCRdb's table has in-frame clones only and misses some. The sample contains under 70,000 clones, around 83% of which appear only once. The sequence was collected from an adult with an advanced solid tumor such as melanoma, head and neck, liver or kidney cancer. This sample comprised CD4+ or CD8+ T cells sorted from blood, obtained in a trial of the OX40 agonist ivuxolimab. The rearrangement links TRBV5-3 to TRBJ1-2; no clear D gene. TRBV5-3 is an ORF; its function is uncertain. The DNA of the CDR3 is TGTGCCAGAAGCTTAAGAATGGCAGCTAAGTATGGCTACACCTTC. This encodes CARSLRMAAKYGYTF.